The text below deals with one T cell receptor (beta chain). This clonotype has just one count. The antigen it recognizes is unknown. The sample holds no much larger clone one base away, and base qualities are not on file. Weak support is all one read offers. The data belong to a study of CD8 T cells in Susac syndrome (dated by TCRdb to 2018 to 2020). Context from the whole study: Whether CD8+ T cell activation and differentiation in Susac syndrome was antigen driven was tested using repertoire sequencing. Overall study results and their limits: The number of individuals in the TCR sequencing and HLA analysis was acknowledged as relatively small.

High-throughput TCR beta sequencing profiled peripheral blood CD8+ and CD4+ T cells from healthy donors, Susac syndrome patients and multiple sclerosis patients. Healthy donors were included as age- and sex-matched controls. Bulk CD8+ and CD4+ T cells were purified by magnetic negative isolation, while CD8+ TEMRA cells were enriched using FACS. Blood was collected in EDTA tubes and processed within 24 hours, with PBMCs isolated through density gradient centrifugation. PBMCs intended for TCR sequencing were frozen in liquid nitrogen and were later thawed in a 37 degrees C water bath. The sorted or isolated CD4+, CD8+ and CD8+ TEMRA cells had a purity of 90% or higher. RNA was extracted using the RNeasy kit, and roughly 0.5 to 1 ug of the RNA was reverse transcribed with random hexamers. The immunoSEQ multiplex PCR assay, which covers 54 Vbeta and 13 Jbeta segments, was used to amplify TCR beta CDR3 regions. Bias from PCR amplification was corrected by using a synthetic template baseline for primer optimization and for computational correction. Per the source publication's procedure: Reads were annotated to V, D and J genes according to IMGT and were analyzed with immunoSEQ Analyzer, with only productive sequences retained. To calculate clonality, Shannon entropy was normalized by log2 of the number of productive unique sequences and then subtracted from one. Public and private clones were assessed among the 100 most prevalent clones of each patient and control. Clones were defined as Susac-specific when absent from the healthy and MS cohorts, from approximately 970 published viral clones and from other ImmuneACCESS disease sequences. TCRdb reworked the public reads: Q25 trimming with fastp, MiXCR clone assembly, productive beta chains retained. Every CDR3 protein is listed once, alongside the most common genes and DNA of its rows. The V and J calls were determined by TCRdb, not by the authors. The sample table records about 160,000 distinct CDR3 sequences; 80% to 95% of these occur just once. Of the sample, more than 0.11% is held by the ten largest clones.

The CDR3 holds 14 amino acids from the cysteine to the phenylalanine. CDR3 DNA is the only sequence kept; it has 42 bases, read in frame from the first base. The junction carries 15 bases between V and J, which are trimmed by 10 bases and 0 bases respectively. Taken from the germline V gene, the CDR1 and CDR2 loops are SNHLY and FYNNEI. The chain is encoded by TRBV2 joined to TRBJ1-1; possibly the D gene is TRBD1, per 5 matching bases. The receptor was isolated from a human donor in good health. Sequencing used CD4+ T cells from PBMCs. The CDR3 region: CANVKGTMNTEAFF. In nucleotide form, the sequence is TGTGCCAACGTCAAAGGGACCATGAACACTGAAGCTTTCTTT.